This T cell receptor beta chain appears in the sequencing data of a study of cytomegalovirus exposure and HLA in healthy donors. CDR3 length: 14 residues. In germline, CDR1 is MDHEN, CDR2 SYDVKM. Unmatched junction bases numbered 5, after V lost 1 base and J lost 8 bases. This clone was detected a few times. Its antigen is not identified. Generated by immunoSEQ multiplex PCR, the TCRdb table keeps only in-frame clones and is missing some. This sample has 150,000 to 160,000 clones, with around 84% found just once. General observations from the study: Subsequent analysis of the 120 or so validation repertoires found a tendency for first-cohort TCR clusters to co-occur. In vitro work confirmed that three CMV-associated chains recognize CMV antigens. High sensitivity and specificity were reportedly achieved when the classifier diagnosed cytomegalovirus status. The study labeled more than 150 TCR beta chains cytomegalovirus-associated.

The receptor was derived from a human donor in good health. The sample comprised PBMCs. The chain combines TRBV28 with TRBJ1-2; 9 bases fit TRBD1. CDR3 protein: CASSLLDRGFGYTF. In nucleotides, the CDR3 is TGTGCCAGCAGTTTATTAGACAGGGGGTTCGGCTACACCTTC.